These T cell receptor beta chains were read from a single sample in a study of cytomegalovirus exposure and HLA in healthy donors. The method was immunoSEQ multiplex PCR; TCRdb's version includes in-frame clones alone and lacks a portion of them. Of about 120,000 clones listed, around 60% are singletons. Specimen: PBMCs. These receptors were collected from a woman aged 35 to 49 in good health and CMV-seropositive. Both conserved end residues are trimmed from each CDR3.

j_call v_call cdr3_aa
TRBJ1-2 TRBV27 ASRSRSQDRWDYGYT
TRBJ2-2 TRBV29-1 SVEGQSGGELF
TRBJ2-1 TRBV6-4 ASSELAGVGSEQF
TRBJ2-4 TRBV7-9 ASSLSGDEAKNIQY
TRBJ2-1 TRBV5-1 ASSLPGLAGDNEQF
TRBJ1-1 TRBV6-1 ASIGTGGTEAF
TRBJ1-3 TRBV7-2 ASSPDRGKGNTIY
TRBJ2-7 TRBV7-9 SSSTTGGLGDEQY
TRBJ1-1 TRBV19 ASSFRQALGDTETF
TRBJ1-2 TRBV6-5 ASSSLGTGLLWGYT
TRBJ2-5 TRBV19 AASPGLAGVETQY
TRBJ2-7 TRBV28 ASREAGSYEQY
TRBJ1-2 TRBV29-1 SVVGGFTGYT
TRBJ2-7 TRBV28 ASSLPRAGVLPSSYEQY
TRBJ2-1 TRBV19 ASSIGLAALIQF
TRBJ2-2 TRBV7-9 ASSLPLGLAGNTGELF
TRBJ1-5 TRBV5-1 ASSLRGENQPQH
TRBJ2-5 TRBV7-9 ASSPGAGGGETQY
TRBJ2-1 TRBV14 ASSQGLPNEQF
TRBJ1-2 TRBV4-2 ASSQDQGSVYGYT
TRBJ2-2 TRBV27 ASSPVPPGMNTGELF
TRBJ2-3 TRBV6-1 AISEQREGPDTQY
TRBJ2-1 TRBV5-1 ASTPLAGGPSEQF
TRBJ2-7 TRBV27 ASSYRTGYEQY
TRBJ2-1 TRBV4-3 ASSQVYAGGGSVNEQF
TRBJ2-3 TRBV9 ASSVGGPSTDTQY
TRBJ2-5 TRBV7-2 ASSSTAVTETQY
TRBJ1-3 TRBV4-2 ASSHNTGATISSGNTIY
TRBJ1-1 TRBV7-3 ASSLRANTEAF
TRBJ1-6 TRBV27 ASSWRRDSPLH
TRBJ2-3 TRBV4-2 ASSHRGGIDRTDTQY
TRBJ1-5 TRBV27 ASRGQGRQPQH
TRBJ1-5 TRBV30 AWGTGGRQPQH
TRBJ1-2 TRBV13 ASSTGVEGYT
- TRBV2 ASSEVGTAYYEQY
TRBJ2-7 TRBV15 ATSEHTHEQY
TRBJ1-2 TRBV6-1 AIGQGRRDWNGYT
TRBJ1-3 TRBV6-5 ASSRGQFSGNTIY
TRBJ1-4 TRBV30 AWSGGLNEKLF
TRBJ1-1 TRBV7-9 SSSFMNTEAF
TRBJ2-7 TRBV19 ASSPWQGEHEQY
TRBJ2-7 TRBV5-1 ASSLGRDSTYEQY
TRBJ2-2 TRBV10-3 AISGTGGTGELF
TRBJ2-5 TRBV18 ASSQGQQETQY
TRBJ1-4 TRBV4-1 ASSQGGQGGNEKLF
TRBJ2-7 TRBV27 ASNHHNSYEQY
TRBJ1-1 TRBV7-8 ASSLAQANTEAF
TRBJ2-5 TRBV28 ASSLPTGGAETQY
TRBJ1-1 TRBV7-2 ASSRQGPTVNTEAF
TRBJ2-2 TRBV5-1 ASRESGTGVGELF
TRBJ1-1 TRBV28 ASSFGRVNTEAF
TRBJ2-5 TRBV5-6 ASSERRVGQETQY
TRBJ1-1 TRBV19 ASSVGGMNTEAF
TRBJ1-1 TRBV7-6 ASSLIGGNTEAF
TRBJ2-3 TRBV14 ASSPNVGGGSTDTQY
TRBJ2-4 TRBV2 ASTVGQNIQY
TRBJ2-7 TRBV5-1 ASSLLGQGAYEQY
TRBJ2-3 TRBV5-1 ASTRGGDNADTQY
TRBJ1-2 TRBV4-1 ASSQAIVPGGNGYT